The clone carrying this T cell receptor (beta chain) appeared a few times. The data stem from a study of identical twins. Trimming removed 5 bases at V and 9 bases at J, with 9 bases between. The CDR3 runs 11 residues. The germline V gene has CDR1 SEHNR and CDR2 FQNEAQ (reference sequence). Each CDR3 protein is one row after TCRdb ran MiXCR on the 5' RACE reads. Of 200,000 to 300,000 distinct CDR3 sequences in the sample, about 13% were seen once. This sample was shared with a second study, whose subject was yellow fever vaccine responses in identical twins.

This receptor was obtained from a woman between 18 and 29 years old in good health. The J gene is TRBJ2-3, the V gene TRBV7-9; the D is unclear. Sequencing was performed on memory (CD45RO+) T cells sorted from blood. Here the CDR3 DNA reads TGTGCCAGCAGCCCACAAACCACGCAGTATTTT. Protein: CASSPQTTQYF.